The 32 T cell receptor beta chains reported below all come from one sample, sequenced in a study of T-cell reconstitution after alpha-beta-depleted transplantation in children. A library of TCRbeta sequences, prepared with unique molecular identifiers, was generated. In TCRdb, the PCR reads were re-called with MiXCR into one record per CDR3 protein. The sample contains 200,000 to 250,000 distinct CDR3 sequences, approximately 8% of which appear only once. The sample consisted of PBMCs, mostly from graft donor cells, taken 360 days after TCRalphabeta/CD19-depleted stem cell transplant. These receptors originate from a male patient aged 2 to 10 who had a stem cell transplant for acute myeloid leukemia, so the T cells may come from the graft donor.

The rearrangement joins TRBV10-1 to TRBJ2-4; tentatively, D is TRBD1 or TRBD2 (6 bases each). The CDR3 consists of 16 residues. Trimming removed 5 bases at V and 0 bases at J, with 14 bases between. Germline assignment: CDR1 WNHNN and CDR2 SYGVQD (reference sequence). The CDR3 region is CASSPGADPAKNIQYF. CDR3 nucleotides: TGCGCCAGCAGTCCGGGGGCAGATCCAGCCAAAAACATTCAGTACTTC.

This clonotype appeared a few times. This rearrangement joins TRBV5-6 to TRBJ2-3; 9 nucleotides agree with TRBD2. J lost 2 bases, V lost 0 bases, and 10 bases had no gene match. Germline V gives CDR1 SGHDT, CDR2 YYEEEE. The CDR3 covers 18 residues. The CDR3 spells CASSLVTSGKIYTDTQYF. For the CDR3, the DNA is TGTGCCAGCAGCTTGGTGACTAGCGGCAAAATTTACACAGATACGCAGTATTTT.

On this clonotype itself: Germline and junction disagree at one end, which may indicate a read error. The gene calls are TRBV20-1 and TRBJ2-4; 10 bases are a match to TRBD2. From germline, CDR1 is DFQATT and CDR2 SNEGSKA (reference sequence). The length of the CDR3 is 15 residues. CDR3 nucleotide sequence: TGCAGTGCTAGGGCGAGCGGGGGGGCCACAAACATTCAGTACTTC. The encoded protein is CSARASGGATNIQYF.

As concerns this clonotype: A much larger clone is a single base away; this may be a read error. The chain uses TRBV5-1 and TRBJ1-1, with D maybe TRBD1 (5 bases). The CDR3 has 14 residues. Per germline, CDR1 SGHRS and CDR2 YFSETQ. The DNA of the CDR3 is TGCGCCAGCATCTTGGGGGAAGTGGGCACTGAAGCTTTCTTT. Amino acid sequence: CASILGEVGTEAFF.

In nucleotides, the CDR3 is TGTGCCAGTAGTATCTTAGGCCTAGGCACTGAAGCTTTCTTT. Translation gives CASSILGLGTEAFF. The chain uses TRBV19 and TRBJ1-1; D is undetermined. This CDR3 has 14 residues. The germline gives CDR1 LNHDA, CDR2 SQIVND (reference sequence). Between the trimmed V and J ends, which lost 3 bases and 4 bases, there was a span of 12 bases.

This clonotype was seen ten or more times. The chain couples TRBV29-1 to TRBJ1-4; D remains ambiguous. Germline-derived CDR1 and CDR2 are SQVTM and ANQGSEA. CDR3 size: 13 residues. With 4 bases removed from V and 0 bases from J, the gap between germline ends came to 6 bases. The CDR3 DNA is TGCAGCGTTGCTACAGCAACTAATGAAAAACTGTTTTTT. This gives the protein CSVATATNEKLFF.

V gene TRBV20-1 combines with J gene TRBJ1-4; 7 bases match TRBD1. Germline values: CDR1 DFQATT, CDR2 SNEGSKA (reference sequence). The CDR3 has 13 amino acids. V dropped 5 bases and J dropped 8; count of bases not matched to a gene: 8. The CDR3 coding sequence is TGCAGTGCTGTCGACAGGGCCGGAGAAAAACTGTTTTTT. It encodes CSAVDRAGEKLFF.

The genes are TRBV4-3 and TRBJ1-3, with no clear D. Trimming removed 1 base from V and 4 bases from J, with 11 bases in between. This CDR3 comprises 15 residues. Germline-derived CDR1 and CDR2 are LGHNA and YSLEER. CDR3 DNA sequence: TGCGCCAGCAGCCAAGCGTGGGGATCCGGAAACACCATATATTTT. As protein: CASSQAWGSGNTIYF.

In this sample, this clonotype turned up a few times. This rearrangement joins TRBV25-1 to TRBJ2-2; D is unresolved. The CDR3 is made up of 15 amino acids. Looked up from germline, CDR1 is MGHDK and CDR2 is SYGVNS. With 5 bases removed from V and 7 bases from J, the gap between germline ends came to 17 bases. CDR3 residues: CASSRSGAQGGELFF. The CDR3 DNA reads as TGTGCCAGCAGTCGATCAGGTGCCCAAGGCGGGGAGCTGTTTTTT.

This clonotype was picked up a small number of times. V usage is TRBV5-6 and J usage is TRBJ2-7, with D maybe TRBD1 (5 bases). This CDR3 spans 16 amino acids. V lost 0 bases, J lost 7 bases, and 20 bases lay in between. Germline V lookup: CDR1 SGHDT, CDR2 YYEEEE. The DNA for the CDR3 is TGTGCCAGCAGCTTGGGTCAGGGTTATATCCGACAAGAGCAGTACGTC. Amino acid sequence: CASSLGQGYIRQEQYV.

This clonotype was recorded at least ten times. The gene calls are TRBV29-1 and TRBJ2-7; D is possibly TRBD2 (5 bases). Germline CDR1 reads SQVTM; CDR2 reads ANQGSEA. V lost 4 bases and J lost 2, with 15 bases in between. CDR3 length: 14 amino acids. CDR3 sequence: CSVGIGIDTYEQYF. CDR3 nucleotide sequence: TGCAGCGTTGGTATCGGGATCGATACCTACGAGCAGTACTTC.

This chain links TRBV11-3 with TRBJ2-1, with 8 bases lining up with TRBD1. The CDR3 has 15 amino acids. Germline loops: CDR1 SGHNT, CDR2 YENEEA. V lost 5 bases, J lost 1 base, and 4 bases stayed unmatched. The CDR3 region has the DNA TGTGCCAGCAGCCATGACAGGGGATCCTACAATGAGCAGTTCTTC. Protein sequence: CASSHDRGSYNEQFF.

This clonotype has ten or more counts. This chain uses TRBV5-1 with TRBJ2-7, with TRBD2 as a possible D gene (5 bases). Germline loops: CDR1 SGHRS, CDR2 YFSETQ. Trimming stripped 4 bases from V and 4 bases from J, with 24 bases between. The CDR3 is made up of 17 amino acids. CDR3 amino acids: CASSIGPRVRQSYEQYF. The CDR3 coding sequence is TGCGCCAGCAGCATAGGGCCGCGGGTCCGTCAATCTTACGAGCAGTACTTC.

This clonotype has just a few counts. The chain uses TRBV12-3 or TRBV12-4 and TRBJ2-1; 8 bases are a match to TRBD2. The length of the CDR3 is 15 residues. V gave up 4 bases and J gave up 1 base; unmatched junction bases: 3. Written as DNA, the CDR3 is TGTGCCAGCAGTTCGAGCGGGAGTTCCTACAATGAGCAGTTCTTC. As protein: CASSSSGSSYNEQFF.

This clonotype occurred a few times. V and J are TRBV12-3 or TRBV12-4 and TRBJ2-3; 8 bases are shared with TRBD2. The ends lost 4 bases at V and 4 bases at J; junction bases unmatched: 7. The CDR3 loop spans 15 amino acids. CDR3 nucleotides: TGTGCCAGCAGTTCCGTAGCGGGGAGGGCAGATACGCAGTATTTT. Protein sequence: CASSSVAGRADTQYF.

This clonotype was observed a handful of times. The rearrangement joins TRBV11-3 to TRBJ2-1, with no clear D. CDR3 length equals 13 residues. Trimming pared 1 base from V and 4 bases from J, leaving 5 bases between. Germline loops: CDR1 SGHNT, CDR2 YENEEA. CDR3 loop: CASSLATYNEQFF. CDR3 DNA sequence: TGTGCCAGCAGCTTAGCAACTTACAATGAGCAGTTCTTC.

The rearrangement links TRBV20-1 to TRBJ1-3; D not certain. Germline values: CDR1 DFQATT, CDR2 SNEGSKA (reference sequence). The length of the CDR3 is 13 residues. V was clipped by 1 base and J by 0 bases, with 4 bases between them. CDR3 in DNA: TGCAGTGCTAGAGCGAGCTCTGGAAACACCATATATTTT. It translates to CSARASSGNTIYF.

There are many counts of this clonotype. The CDR3 reads CASTDGCKYF. The CDR3 DNA follows: TGTGCCAGCACGGACGGGTGTAAGTACTTC. This sequence joins TRBV12-3 or TRBV12-4 and TRBJ2-7; no definite D call. The CDR3 length is 10 residues. Trimming stripped 7 bases from V and 11 bases from J, with 12 bases between.

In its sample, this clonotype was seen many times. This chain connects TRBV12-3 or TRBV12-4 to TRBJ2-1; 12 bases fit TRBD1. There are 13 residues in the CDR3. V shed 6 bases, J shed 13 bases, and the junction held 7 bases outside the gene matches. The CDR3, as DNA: TGTGCCAGCAGGCTTTACGGGACAGGGGGCCAGTTCTTC. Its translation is CASRLYGTGGQFF.

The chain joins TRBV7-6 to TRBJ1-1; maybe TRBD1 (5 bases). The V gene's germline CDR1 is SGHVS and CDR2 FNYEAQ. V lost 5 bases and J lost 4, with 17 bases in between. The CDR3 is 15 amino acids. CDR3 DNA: TGTGCCAGCAGCCCTCTACCGGGACGGCCCACTGAAGCTTTCTTT. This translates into CASSPLPGRPTEAFF.

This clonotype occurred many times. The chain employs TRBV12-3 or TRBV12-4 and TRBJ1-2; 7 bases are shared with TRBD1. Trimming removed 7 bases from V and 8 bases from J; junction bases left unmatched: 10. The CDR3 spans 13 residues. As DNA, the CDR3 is TGTGCCAGCAACACTGACAGGGTTCGGGGCTACACCTTC. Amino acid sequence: CASNTDRVRGYTF.

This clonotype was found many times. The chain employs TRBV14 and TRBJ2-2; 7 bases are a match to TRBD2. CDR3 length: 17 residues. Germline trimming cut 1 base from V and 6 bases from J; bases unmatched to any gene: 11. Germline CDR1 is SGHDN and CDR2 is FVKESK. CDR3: CASSQVLAGDGAGELFF. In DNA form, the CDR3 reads TGTGCCAGCAGCCAAGTCTTAGCGGGCGACGGGGCCGGGGAGCTGTTTTTT.

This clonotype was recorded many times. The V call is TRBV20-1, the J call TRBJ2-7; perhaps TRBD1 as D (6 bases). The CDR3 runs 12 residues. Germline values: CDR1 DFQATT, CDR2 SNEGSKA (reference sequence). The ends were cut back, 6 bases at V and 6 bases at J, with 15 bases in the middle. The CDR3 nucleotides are TGCAGTGCCTCGGGACATGCGGTCGAGCAGTACTTC. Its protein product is CSASGHAVEQYF.

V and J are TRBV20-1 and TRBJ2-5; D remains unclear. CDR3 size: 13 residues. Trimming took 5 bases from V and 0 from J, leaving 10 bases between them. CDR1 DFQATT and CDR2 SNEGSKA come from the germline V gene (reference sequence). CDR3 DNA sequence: TGCAGTGCTCCTGGATTATACCAAGAGACCCAGTACTTC. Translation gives CSAPGLYQETQYF.

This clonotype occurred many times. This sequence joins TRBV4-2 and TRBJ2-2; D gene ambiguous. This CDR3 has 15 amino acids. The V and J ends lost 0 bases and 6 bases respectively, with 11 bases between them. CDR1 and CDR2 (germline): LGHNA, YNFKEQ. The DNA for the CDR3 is TGTGCCAGCAGCCAAGACCTAAGCTCCCCCGGGGAGCTGTTTTTT. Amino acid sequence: CASSQDLSSPGELFF.

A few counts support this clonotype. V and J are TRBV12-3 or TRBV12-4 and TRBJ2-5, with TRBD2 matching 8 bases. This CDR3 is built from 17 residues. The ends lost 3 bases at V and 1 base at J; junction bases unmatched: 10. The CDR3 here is CASSLGLGWTFQETQYF. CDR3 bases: TGTGCCAGCAGTTTGGGACTAGGGTGGACCTTCCAAGAGACCCAGTACTTC.

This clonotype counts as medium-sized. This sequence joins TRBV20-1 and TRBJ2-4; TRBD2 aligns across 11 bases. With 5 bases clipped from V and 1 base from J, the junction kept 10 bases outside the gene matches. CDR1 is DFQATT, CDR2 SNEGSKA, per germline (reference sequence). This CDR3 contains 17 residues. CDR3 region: CSALAGGRGEAKNIQYF. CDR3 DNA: TGCAGTGCTTTAGCGGGGGGGCGCGGCGAGGCCAAAAACATTCAGTACTTC.

The CDR3 DNA sequence: TGCAGCCCCGGGCGAGGAAGCGCGGAGACCCAGTACTTC. Residues: CSPGRGSAETQYF. J is TRBJ2-5 and V is TRBV29-1; D not resolved. Trimming cost V 8 bases and J 5 bases, with 18 bases left between them. Germline lookup yields CDR1 SQVTM and CDR2 ANQGSEA. The CDR3 consists of 13 residues.

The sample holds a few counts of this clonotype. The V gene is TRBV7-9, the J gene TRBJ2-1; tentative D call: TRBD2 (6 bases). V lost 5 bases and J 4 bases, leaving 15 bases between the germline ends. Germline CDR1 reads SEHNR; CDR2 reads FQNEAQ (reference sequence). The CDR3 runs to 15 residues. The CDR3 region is CASSRRAAAYNEQFF. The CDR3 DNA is TGTGCCAGCAGCAGGAGGGCTGCGGCTTACAATGAGCAGTTCTTC.

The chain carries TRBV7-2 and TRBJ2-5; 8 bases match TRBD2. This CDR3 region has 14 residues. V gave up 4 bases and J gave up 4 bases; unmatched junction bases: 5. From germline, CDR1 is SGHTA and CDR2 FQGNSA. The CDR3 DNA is TGTGCCAGCAGCTACCAAACTAGCGGAGAGACCCAGTACTTC. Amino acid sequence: CASSYQTSGETQYF.

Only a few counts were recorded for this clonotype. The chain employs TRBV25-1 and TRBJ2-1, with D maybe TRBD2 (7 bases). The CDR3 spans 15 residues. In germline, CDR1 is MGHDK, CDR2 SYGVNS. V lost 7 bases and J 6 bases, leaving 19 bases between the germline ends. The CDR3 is CASKGGQGVCNEQFF. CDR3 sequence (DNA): TGTGCCAGCAAGGGGGGGCAGGGTGTGTGCAATGAGCAGTTCTTC.

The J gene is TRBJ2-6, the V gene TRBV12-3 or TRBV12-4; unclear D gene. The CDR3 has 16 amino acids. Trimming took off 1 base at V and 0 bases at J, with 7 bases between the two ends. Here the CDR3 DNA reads TGTGCCAGCAGTTTAGTCACGTCCTCTGGGGCCAACGTCCTGACTTTC. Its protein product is CASSLVTSSGANVLTF.